This T cell receptor (beta chain) was captured by sequencing in a study of persistence of HIV-infected CD4 T cells. This was the immunoSEQ version 4 assay in survey mode. Template was genomic DNA at 10 ng/uL, with up to 1 ug used per sample. TCRdb's table, derived via immunoSEQ multiplex PCR, lists solely in-frame clones and lacks some. This table has roughly 60,000 clones, 65% to 75% appearing once. Cells were stimulated with overlapping HIV-1 Gag 15-mer peptides. Memory cells lacking CD40L and CD69 with high CD45RO were sorted. Plasma HIV-1 RNA stayed below 50 copies/mL for at least 4 years. Whole-study findings and limits: TCR oligoclonality correlated with proviral oligoclonality in the same sorted populations. Antigen-responding cells were enriched for degenerate expanded CDR3beta sequences.

Notes on this clone: The antigen remains undetermined.

V dropped 2 bases and J dropped 7 bases, with 6 bases sitting between them. The germline V gene has CDR1 SGHTA and CDR2 FQGTGA. The CDR3 is 13 residues long. This material consisted of CD4+ T cells sorted from PBMCs after approximately 18-hour stimulation, taken from a patient who received antiretroviral therapy. The chain recombines TRBV7-3 with TRBJ1-6, with D uncertain. The receptor comes from an adult man with HIV who was CMV-seropositive. The CDR3 DNA reads TGTGCCAGCAGCTTATTAGGAAATTCACCCCTCCACTTT. Translated, it gives CASSLLGNSPLHF.